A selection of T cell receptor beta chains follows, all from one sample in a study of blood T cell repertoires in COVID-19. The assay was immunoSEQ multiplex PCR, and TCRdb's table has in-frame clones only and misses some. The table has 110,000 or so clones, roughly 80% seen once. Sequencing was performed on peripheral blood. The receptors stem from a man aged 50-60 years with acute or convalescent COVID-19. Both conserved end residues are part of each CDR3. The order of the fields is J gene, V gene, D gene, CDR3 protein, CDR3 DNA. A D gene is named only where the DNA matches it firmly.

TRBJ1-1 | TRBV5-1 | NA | CASSLAAGSGTEAFF | TGCGCCAGCAGCTTGGCTGCAGGGTCGGGTACTGAAGCTTTCTTT
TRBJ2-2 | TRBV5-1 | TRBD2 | CASSWSSGNTGELFF | TGCGCCAGCAGTTGGTCTAGCGGAAACACCGGGGAGCTGTTTTTT
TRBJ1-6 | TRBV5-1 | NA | CASMGSYNSPLHF | TGCGCCAGCATGGGCAGCTATAATTCACCCCTCCACTTT
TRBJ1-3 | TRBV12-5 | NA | CASGSGQGNTIYF | TGTGCTAGTGGCTCCGGACAGGGAAACACCATATATTTT
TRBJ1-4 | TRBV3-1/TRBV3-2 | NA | CASSQDSRQGKLFF | TGTGCCAGCAGCCAAGATTCGAGGCAGGGGAAACTGTTTTTT
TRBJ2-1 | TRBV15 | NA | CATSRDQGGTTIYNEQFF | TGTGCCACCAGCAGAGATCAGGGCGGGACGACGATATACAATGAGCAGTTCTTC
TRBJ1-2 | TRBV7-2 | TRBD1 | CASSLAHRGPYGYTF | TGTGCCAGCAGCTTAGCCCACAGGGGCCCATATGGCTACACCTTC
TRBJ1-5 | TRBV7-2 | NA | CASSLARVNNQPQHF | TGTGCCAGCAGCTTAGCCAGGGTAAACAATCAGCCCCAGCATTTT
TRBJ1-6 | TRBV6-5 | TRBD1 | CASRPGQGNSPLHF | TGTGCCAGCAGACCGGGACAGGGAAATTCACCCCTCCACTTT
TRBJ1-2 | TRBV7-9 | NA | CASSQSTGGYTF | TGTGCCAGCAGCCAGTCCACGGGGGGCTACACCTTC
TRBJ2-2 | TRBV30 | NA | CAWSVISPANTGELFF | TGTGCCTGGAGTGTAATCTCCCCCGCGAACACCGGGGAGCTGTTTTTT
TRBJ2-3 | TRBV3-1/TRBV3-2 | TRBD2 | CASSGTSGGTYTDTQYF | TGTGCCAGCAGCGGGACTAGCGGGGGGACCTACACAGATACGCAGTATTTT
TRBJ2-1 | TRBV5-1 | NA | CASSSGQLSYNEQFF | TGCGCCAGCAGCTCAGGACAGCTCTCCTACAATGAGCAGTTCTTC
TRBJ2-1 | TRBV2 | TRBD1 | CASSAEQGAVNEQFF | TGTGCCAGCAGTGCTGAACAGGGGGCGGTCAATGAGCAGTTCTTC